The clone carrying this TCR beta chain was counted only a few times. Its specificity is not known. Whole-study findings and limits: The larger cohort examined one V-J beta rearrangement, not whole repertoires. The TCR gene usage of tumor memory CD4+ T cells clustered together with blood and lymph node memory CD4+ cells and with lymph node naive CD4+ cells.

Germline values: CDR1 SGHVS, CDR2 FNYEAQ. CDR3 length: 12 amino acids. V gave up 5 bases and J gave up 4 bases, with 9 bases separating them. Treg sorting used a CD4+CD25+CD127-/low gate. After constant-region reverse-primer amplification, full-length variable regions underwent semi-nested PCR with Nested Universal Primer A. TCRdb ran MiXCR on the 5' RACE reads and lists one entry per CDR3 protein. The data show fewer than 75,000 distinct CDR3 sequences, 26% seen once. The chain carries TRBV7-6 and TRBJ2-7; no clear D gene. This TCR came from a female donor with breast cancer. Sequencing was carried out using tumor-infiltrating Tregs sorted from the breast tumor. The CDR3 nucleotides read TGTGCCAGCAGCCGGATAGGTTACGAGCAGTACTTC. It translates to CASSRIGYEQYF.